Listed below are T cell receptor beta chains from one sample, sequenced in a study of Ad26.COV2.S vaccination and SARS-CoV-2 variants. Libraries were prepared by immunoSEQ multiplex PCR; TCRdb keeps only in-frame clonotypes and omits some of them. In the table there are about 400,000 clones, 83% of which are singletons. The sequencing used peripheral blood, collected in a trial of Ad26.COV2.S vaccine versus placebo. The receptors originated from a person between 18 and 60 years old who received the Ad26.COV2.S COVID-19 vaccine or a placebo. Both conserved end residues are part of each CDR3. Each record gives: clone size, V gene, J gene, D gene, CDR3 protein, CDR3 DNA. A D gene is named only where the DNA matches it firmly. Clone size appears in some rows only: once, few, many, or a class for an expanded clone.

abundance: .
v_gene: TRBV2
j_gene: TRBJ1-6
d_gene: TRBD1
CDR3aa: CASSPPLSRDSVSSYNSPLHF
CDR3nt: TGTGCCAGCAGTCCCCCACTTAGCCGGGACAGCGTTTCCTCCTATAATTCACCCCTCCACTTT

abundance: .
v_gene: TRBV6-5
j_gene: TRBJ2-5
d_gene: .
CDR3aa: CASSLMGDGQETQYF
CDR3nt: TGTGCCAGCAGCCTAATGGGGGACGGCCAAGAGACCCAGTACTTC

abundance: .
v_gene: TRBV30
j_gene: TRBJ1-2
d_gene: TRBD1
CDR3aa: CASLSGTGASGYTF
CDR3nt: TGTGCCTCCCTCTCCGGGACAGGGGCCAGCGGCTACACCTTC

abundance: .
v_gene: TRBV7-3
j_gene: TRBJ2-7
d_gene: .
CDR3aa: CASSVGPDSSYEQYF
CDR3nt: TGTGCCAGCAGCGTGGGGCCCGACTCAAGCTACGAGCAGTACTTC

abundance: .
v_gene: TRBV6-5
j_gene: TRBJ1-3
d_gene: .
CDR3aa: CASNQRGSGNTIYF
CDR3nt: TGTGCCAGCAACCAAAGGGGATCTGGAAACACCATATATTTT

abundance: .
v_gene: TRBV6-2/TRBV6-3
j_gene: TRBJ2-1
d_gene: .
CDR3aa: CASSRPLATAYNEQFF
CDR3nt: TGTGCCAGCAGTCGCCCACTCGCAACAGCTTACAATGAGCAGTTCTTC

abundance: .
v_gene: TRBV4-1
j_gene: TRBJ1-2
d_gene: .
CDR3aa: CASSQDPKGYGYTF
CDR3nt: TGCGCCAGCAGCCAAGATCCCAAGGGCTATGGCTACACCTTC

abundance: many
v_gene: TRBV2
j_gene: TRBJ1-5
d_gene: .
CDR3aa: CASSDGQVPNQPQHF
CDR3nt: TGTGCCAGCAGTGATGGGCAGGTTCCAAATCAGCCCCAGCATTTT

abundance: .
v_gene: TRBV4-3
j_gene: TRBJ1-2
d_gene: TRBD1
CDR3aa: CASSQDTGQGYGYTF
CDR3nt: TGCGCCAGCAGCCAAGACACGGGACAGGGGTATGGCTACACCTTC

abundance: few
v_gene: TRBV4-1
j_gene: TRBJ2-5
d_gene: .
CDR3aa: CASSLRLVETQYF
CDR3nt: TGCGCCAGCAGCCTTCGACTGGTCGAGACCCAGTACTTC

abundance: once
v_gene: TRBV5-1
j_gene: TRBJ2-7
d_gene: .
CDR3aa: CASSLTVPYEQYF
CDR3nt: TGCGCCAGCAGCTTGACAGTCCCCTACGAGCAGTACTTC

abundance: .
v_gene: TRBV21-1
j_gene: TRBJ2-1
d_gene: .
CDR3aa: CASSKKVHPVGMTNEQFF
CDR3nt: TGTGCCAGCAGCAAAAAGGTCCACCCCGTCGGGATGACCAATGAGCAGTTCTTC

abundance: .
v_gene: TRBV19
j_gene: TRBJ2-2
d_gene: TRBD2
CDR3aa: CASSSGLAGALNTGELFF
CDR3nt: TGTGCCAGTAGTTCCGGACTAGCGGGGGCCCTGAACACCGGGGAGCTGTTTTTT

abundance: few
v_gene: TRBV9
j_gene: TRBJ2-1
d_gene: .
CDR3aa: CASSEGRRPYNEQFF
CDR3nt: TGTGCCAGCAGCGAGGGGAGGCGGCCCTACAATGAGCAGTTCTTC

abundance: few
v_gene: TRBV12-3/TRBV12-4
j_gene: TRBJ2-1
d_gene: .
CDR3aa: CASSLQGYNEQFF
CDR3nt: TGTGCCAGCAGTTTACAGGGCTACAATGAGCAGTTCTTC

abundance: .
v_gene: TRBV4-2
j_gene: TRBJ2-2
d_gene: TRBD1
CDR3aa: CASSQEAGGGGELFF
CDR3nt: TGTGCCAGCAGCCAAGAAGCAGGGGGCGGCGGGGAGCTGTTTTTT

abundance: .
v_gene: TRBV29-1
j_gene: TRBJ1-3
d_gene: .
CDR3aa: CSVTGPPSPLSGNTIYF
CDR3nt: TGCAGCGTTACAGGGCCGCCCAGTCCCCTTTCTGGAAACACCATATATTTT

abundance: .
v_gene: TRBV5-4
j_gene: TRBJ1-3
d_gene: TRBD1
CDR3aa: CASSQQGVGNTIYF
CDR3nt: TGTGCCAGCAGCCAGCAGGGGGTTGGAAACACCATATATTTT

abundance: .
v_gene: TRBV4-2
j_gene: TRBJ1-1
d_gene: TRBD1
CDR3aa: CASSQLGQGNTEAFF
CDR3nt: TGTGCCAGCAGCCAACTGGGACAGGGGAACACTGAAGCTTTCTTT

abundance: few
v_gene: TRBV19
j_gene: TRBJ1-5
d_gene: .
CDR3aa: CASTDGGGPRPRNQPQHF
CDR3nt: TGTGCCAGTACTGATGGGGGGGGACCACGACCGAGAAATCAGCCCCAGCATTTT

abundance: once
v_gene: TRBV4-3
j_gene: TRBJ1-2
d_gene: .
CDR3aa: CASSPGGQGTRNYGYTF
CDR3nt: TGCGCCAGCAGCCCCGGCGGGCAGGGGACCCGGAACTATGGCTACACCTTC

abundance: .
v_gene: TRBV10-2
j_gene: TRBJ1-5
d_gene: .
CDR3aa: CASSEPSGWTLQPQHF
CDR3nt: TGCGCCAGCAGTGAGCCTTCAGGGTGGACCTTACAGCCCCAGCATTTT

abundance: .
v_gene: TRBV2
j_gene: TRBJ2-5
d_gene: .
CDR3aa: CASRGATGQLIETQYF
CDR3nt: TGTGCCAGCAGGGGAGCTACGGGACAACTAATAGAGACCCAGTACTTC

abundance: .
v_gene: TRBV7-2
j_gene: TRBJ2-2
d_gene: TRBD2
CDR3aa: CASSLERGNTGELFF
CDR3nt: TGTGCCAGCAGCTTAGAGCGGGGGAACACCGGGGAGCTGTTTTTT

abundance: .
v_gene: TRBV2
j_gene: TRBJ2-1
d_gene: TRBD2
CDR3aa: CASSEAGGFNNEQFF
CDR3nt: TGTGCCAGCAGTGAGGCGGGAGGGTTCAACAATGAGCAGTTCTTC

abundance: .
v_gene: TRBV12-5
j_gene: TRBJ1-4
d_gene: .
CDR3aa: CASGFSRQVPTNEKLFF
CDR3nt: TGTGCTAGTGGTTTTTCCCGACAGGTTCCAACTAATGAAAAACTGTTTTTT

abundance: .
v_gene: TRBV6-1
j_gene: TRBJ2-7
d_gene: .
CDR3aa: CASSEGLQRSEQYF
CDR3nt: TGTGCCAGCAGTGAAGGACTGCAGCGAAGCGAGCAGTACTTC

abundance: .
v_gene: TRBV9
j_gene: TRBJ1-3
d_gene: TRBD1
CDR3aa: CASSVVPGGRSGNTIYF
CDR3nt: TGTGCCAGCAGCGTAGTGCCAGGGGGCCGCTCTGGAAACACCATATATTTT

abundance: .
v_gene: TRBV3-1/TRBV3-2
j_gene: TRBJ1-1
d_gene: .
CDR3aa: CASSHLHTEAFF
CDR3nt: TGTGCCAGCAGCCACCTGCACACTGAAGCTTTCTTT

abundance: .
v_gene: TRBV11-3
j_gene: TRBJ2-5
d_gene: .
CDR3aa: CASSLKGGETQYF
CDR3nt: TGTGCCAGCAGCCTTAAAGGGGGGGAGACCCAGTACTTC

abundance: .
v_gene: TRBV7-2
j_gene: TRBJ2-1
d_gene: .
CDR3aa: CASSLGRAGVSYNEQFF
CDR3nt: TGTGCCAGCAGCTTAGGTAGGGCAGGGGTCTCCTACAATGAGCAGTTCTTC

abundance: .
v_gene: TRBV2
j_gene: TRBJ2-3
d_gene: .
CDR3aa: CASSDGAEPTDTQYF
CDR3nt: TGTGCCAGCAGTGACGGGGCGGAGCCCACAGATACGCAGTATTTT